This TCR beta chain emerged from a study of shared clonotypes between healthy human individuals. Libraries were prepared by immunoSEQ multiplex PCR; TCRdb keeps only in-frame clonotypes and omits some of them. This sample has 1 million to 1.3 million clones, with about 84% found just once. Trimming shortened V by 3 bases and J by 0 bases, and 15 bases separated the two germline ends. CDR1 and CDR2 from the germline V gene are LNHNV and YYDKDF (reference sequence). There are 18 residues in the CDR3. The chain couples TRBV15 to TRBJ2-6, with D perhaps matching TRBD2 (6 bases). This TCR derives from a man aged 18-30 years in good health. Some clones in this sample may be carry-over from other donors' samples. Sequencing was done on a sample of memory CD4+ T cells from PBMCs. As to subset: CD45RA-negative fraction. This CDR3 reads CATSSLGGGGSGANVLTF. In DNA, the CDR3 is TGTGCCACCAGCAGCTTGGGGGGTGGGGGCTCTGGGGCCAACGTCCTGACTTTC.